One sample yielded the 20 T cell receptor beta chains listed below, sequenced in a study of T cell repertoires in cytomegalovirus infection. In TCRdb, the reads were re-called with MiXCR into one record per CDR3 protein. Altogether around 140,000 distinct CDR3 sequences are present, roughly 6.5% being singletons, with the ten largest covering approximately 19%. The sequenced sample consisted of PBMCs. Receptor source: a human donor in good health (CMV status not recorded). Some clones in this sample may be carry-over from other donors' samples.

This clonotype appeared many times. V gene TRBV20-1 combines with J gene TRBJ1-5; 7 bases fit TRBD1. The CDR3 runs 14 residues. Germline CDR1 and CDR2: DFQATT and SNEGSKA (reference sequence). The ends lost 3 bases at V and 1 base at J; junction bases unmatched: 3. CDR3 DNA: TGCAGTGCTAGGACAGGGAGAAGCAATCAGCCCCAGCATTTT. Its translation is CSARTGRSNQPQHF.

This clonotype was seen only a few times. This may be a read error: a much more frequent sequence differs by one nucleotide. The CDR3 region is CASSQTGEAFF. The CDR3 DNA follows: TGTGCCAGCAGCCAGACAGGTGAAGCTTTCTTT. The rearrangement uses TRBV14 and TRBJ1-1, with D tentatively TRBD1 (6 bases). This CDR3 region has 11 residues. V was shortened by 3 bases and J by 7 bases, with 6 bases between the two germline ends. Germline assignment: CDR1 SGHDN and CDR2 FVKESK.

There are a few counts of this clonotype. The V call is TRBV20-1, the J call TRBJ2-1; 7 positions match TRBD1. The V gene's germline CDR1 is DFQATT and CDR2 SNEGSKA (reference sequence). There are 22 residues in the CDR3. With 3 bases clipped from V and 1 base from J, the junction kept 27 bases outside the gene matches. The CDR3 nucleotides are TGCAGTGCTAGCAGCCTTACAGGGGTGGAACGATACAACGGGAAATCCTACAATGAGCAGTTCTTC. Protein sequence: CSASSLTGVERYNGKSYNEQFF.

This clonotype came up a few times. The V and J genes are TRBV10-3 and TRBJ2-1; 8 positions agree with TRBD1. CDR3 length equals 14 residues. Germline V gene sequence: CDR1 ENHRY, CDR2 SYGVKD. V trimming: 6 bases; J trimming: 8 bases; junction bases outside the gene matches: 9. The CDR3 nucleotides read TGTGCCATCAGCCAGACAGGGGTAATCGATGAGCAGTTCTTC. This gives the protein CAISQTGVIDEQFF.

The chain couples TRBV27 to TRBJ1-4; tentatively, D is TRBD1 (5 bases). This CDR3 has 15 residues. The ends were cut back, 6 bases at V and 0 bases at J, with 11 bases in the middle. Looked up from germline, CDR1 is MNHEY and CDR2 is SMNVEV (reference sequence). CDR3 nucleotides: TGTGCCAGCAGCGTGACGACAGCAACTAATGAAAAACTGTTTTTT. This gives the protein CASSVTTATNEKLFF.

J is TRBJ2-7 and V is TRBV12-5; D gene ambiguous. Per germline, CDR1 LGHNT and CDR2 FRNRAP. This CDR3 region has 11 residues. Trimming removed 6 bases from V and 4 bases from J, with 7 bases in between. CDR3 coding DNA: TGTGCTAGTGGCTTAACGTACGAGCAGTACTTC. Translation: CASGLTYEQYF.

This clonotype was counted at least ten times. The J gene is TRBJ1-2, the V gene TRBV7-2; unclear D gene. V lost 6 bases and J 0 bases, leaving 8 bases between the germline ends. Germline V gene data show CDR1 as SGHTA and CDR2 as FQGNSA. The CDR3 covers 13 residues. CDR3 nucleotide sequence: TGTGCCAGCAGGGGTTCTGCTAACTATGGCTACACCTTC. This sequence encodes CASRGSANYGYTF. Filled out from reference TRBV7-2 and TRBJ1-2, the complete variable domain reads GAGVSQSPSNKVTEKGKDVELRCDPISGHTALYWYRQSLGQGLEFLIYFQGNSAPDKSGLPSDRFSAERTGGSVSTLTIQRTQQEDSAVYLCASRGSANYGYTFGSGTRLTVV.

This clonotype was recorded many times. The chain combines TRBV28 with TRBJ2-7; 9 nucleotides match TRBD2. Germline assignment: CDR1 MDHEN and CDR2 SYDVKM. The CDR3 loop spans 16 amino acids. Trimming at V came to 6 bases and at J to 3 bases, leaving 12 bases not matched to a gene. CDR3 nucleotide sequence: TGTGCCAGCAGCGGCTTGGGTAGCGGGGGTCTCTACGAGCAGTACTTC. This gives the protein CASSGLGSGGLYEQYF.

This clonotype showed up just a few times. The chain couples TRBV15 to TRBJ1-5; the match to TRBD1 covers 7 bases. The CDR3 has 19 amino acids. Germline CDR1 LNHNV, CDR2 YYDKDF (reference sequence). The V gene end was trimmed by 4 bases and the J gene end by 3 bases; junction bases not matched to a gene: 18. CDR3 region: CATSTPPGQPERPNQPQHF. DNA for the CDR3: TGTGCCACCAGCACTCCTCCGGGACAGCCAGAGAGGCCCAATCAGCCCCAGCATTTT.

This clonotype was found many times. The genes are TRBV7-2 and TRBJ2-5; TRBD2 is a possible D gene (6 bases). Trimming removed 0 bases at V and 1 base at J, with 12 bases between. The CDR3 length is 16 residues. The germline V gene encodes CDR1 SGHTA and CDR2 FQGNSA. As DNA, the CDR3 is TGTGCCAGCAGCTTAGCTGTCGGGGAGGTCCAAGAGACCCAGTACTTC. It codes for CASSLAVGEVQETQYF. Complete variable domain (other parts from reference TRBV7-2 and TRBJ2-5): GAGVSQSPSNKVTEKGKDVELRCDPISGHTALYWYRQSLGQGLEFLIYFQGNSAPDKSGLPSDRFSAERTGGSVSTLTIQRTQQEDSAVYLCASSLAVGEVQETQYFGPGTRLLVL.

This clonotype was counted ten times or more. The V and J genes are TRBV7-2 and TRBJ2-1, with 8 bases matching TRBD2. The CDR3 covers 17 residues. Germline lookup yields CDR1 SGHTA and CDR2 FQGNSA. The ends lost 5 bases at V and 1 base at J; junction bases unmatched: 10. As DNA, the CDR3 is TGTGCCAGCAGCAAAGTAGTCGGGGGGGCTTCCTACAATGAGCAGTTCTTC. This codes for CASSKVVGGASYNEQFF.

Only a few counts were recorded for this clonotype. This rearrangement joins TRBV15 to TRBJ1-6; D not certain. Germline V gene lookup returns CDR1 LNHNV and CDR2 YYDKDF (reference sequence). Trimming stripped 0 bases from V and 6 bases from J, with 3 bases between. This CDR3 spans 13 amino acids. The CDR3 spells CATSRDRNSPLHF. The CDR3 DNA is TGTGCCACCAGCAGAGACCGTAATTCACCCCTCCACTTT.

The table lists this clonotype with many counts. The chain recombines TRBV19 with TRBJ1-2; 8 nucleotides align to TRBD1. This CDR3 contains 15 residues. The ends lost 5 bases at V and 0 bases at J; junction bases unmatched: 5. The germline V gene encodes CDR1 LNHDA and CDR2 SQIVND (reference sequence). The CDR3 loop reads CASSSQGAANYGYTF. CDR3 nucleotide sequence: TGTGCCAGTAGTTCGCAGGGGGCAGCTAACTATGGCTACACCTTC. Full variable domain (outside the CDR3, taken from reference TRBV19 and TRBJ1-2): DGGITQSPKYLFRKEGQNVTLSCEQNLNHDAMYWYRQDPGQGLRLIYYSQIVNDFQKGDIAEGYSVSREKKESFPLTVTSAQKNPTAFYLCASSSQGAANYGYTFGSGTRLTVV.

The J gene is TRBJ1-6, the V gene TRBV5-5; TRBD1 is a possible D gene (5 bases). V lost 7 bases, J lost 10 bases, and 18 bases lay in between. The CDR3 loop spans 14 amino acids. The V gene's germline CDR1 is SGHKS and CDR2 YYEKEE (reference sequence). For the CDR3, the DNA is TGTGCCAGCCGGGCGGGACCCGGGCCATCACCCCTCCACTTT. This codes for CASRAGPGPSPLHF.

This clonotype was observed at least ten times. V and J are TRBV6-2 or TRBV6-3 and TRBJ2-3; 8 bases map to TRBD2. Germline CDR1 reads MNHEY; CDR2 reads SVGEGT. The length of the CDR3 is 16 residues. V shed 2 bases, J shed 5 bases, and the junction held 9 bases outside the gene matches. CDR3 residues: CASSYHGGGLVDTQYF. CDR3 in DNA: TGTGCCAGCAGTTACCACGGGGGGGGCCTCGTAGATACGCAGTATTTT.

This clonotype was seen ten or more times. This chain uses TRBV5-1 with TRBJ2-7; D may be TRBD1 or TRBD2 (5 bases each). The V end was cut by 3 bases, the J end by 6 bases, with 22 bases between. This CDR3 has 16 amino acids. CDR1 and CDR2 (germline): SGHRS, YFSETQ. CDR3 sequence (DNA): TGCGCCAGCAGCTCATCCGGGACCCCCGTTGAGGGCGAGCAGTACTTC. It translates to CASSSSGTPVEGEQYF.

This clonotype showed up just a few times. The chain has TRBV19 and TRBJ1-5, with a weak D call TRBD1 (6 bases). Germline values: CDR1 LNHDA, CDR2 SQIVND (reference sequence). The CDR3 runs to 17 residues. The germline V and J ends were trimmed by 3 bases and 0 bases, with 15 bases remaining between them. The CDR3 coding sequence is TGTGCCAGTAGTATGCTGCCGGGGACACATAGCAATCAGCCCCAGCATTTT. Translation: CASSMLPGTHSNQPQHF.

This chain links TRBV12-3 or TRBV12-4 with TRBJ2-1, with D possibly matching TRBD1 (5 bases). Trimming removed 3 bases at V and 5 bases at J, with 17 bases between. CDR3 length equals 16 residues. The CDR3: CASSFQGLQGHNEQFF. The CDR3 nucleotides read TGTGCCAGCAGTTTTCAGGGTCTGCAGGGTCACAATGAGCAGTTCTTC.

CDR3: CSASGSSGGPKETQYF. In DNA form, the CDR3 reads TGCAGTGCTAGTGGTTCTAGCGGGGGGCCGAAAGAGACCCAGTACTTC. The J gene is TRBJ2-5, the V gene TRBV20-1; 11 nucleotides line up with TRBD2. V was clipped by 3 bases and J by 3 bases; unmatched bases: 9. CDR3 length: 16 residues. Germline V gives CDR1 DFQATT, CDR2 SNEGSKA (reference sequence).

This clonotype was observed at least ten times. The chain is built from TRBV12-5 and TRBJ1-1; D not certain. The CDR3 has 12 residues. Germline V lookup: CDR1 LGHNT, CDR2 FRNRAP. The V and J ends lost 7 bases and 4 bases respectively, with 10 bases between them. CDR3 amino acids: CASAWQLTEAFF. The CDR3 region has the DNA TGTGCTAGTGCTTGGCAGCTCACTGAAGCTTTCTTT.